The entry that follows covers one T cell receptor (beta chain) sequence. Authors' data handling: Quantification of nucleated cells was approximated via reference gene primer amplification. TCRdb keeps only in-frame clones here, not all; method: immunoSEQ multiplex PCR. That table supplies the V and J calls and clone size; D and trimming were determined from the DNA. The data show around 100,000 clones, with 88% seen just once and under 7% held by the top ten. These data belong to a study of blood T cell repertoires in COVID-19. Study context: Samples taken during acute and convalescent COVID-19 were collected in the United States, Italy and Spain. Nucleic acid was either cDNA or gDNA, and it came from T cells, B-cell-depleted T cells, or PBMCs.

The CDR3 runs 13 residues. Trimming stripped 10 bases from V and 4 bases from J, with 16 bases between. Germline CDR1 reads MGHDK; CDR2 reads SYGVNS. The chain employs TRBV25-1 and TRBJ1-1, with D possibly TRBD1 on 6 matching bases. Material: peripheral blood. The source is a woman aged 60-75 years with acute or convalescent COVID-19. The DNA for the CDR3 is TGTGCCACAGCCAGGGGCTCGGGCACTGAAGCTTTCTTT. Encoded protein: CATARGSGTEAFF.